Described below is a single T cell receptor (beta chain) sequence and its context. The antigen it recognizes is unknown. One base away there is no much larger clone; base qualities are not given. The germline V gene specifies SNHLY as CDR1 and FYNNEI as CDR2. For this chain, trimming is 6 bases at the V end and 0 bases at the J end, and the number of junction bases without a gene match is 5. From cysteine to phenylalanine, the CDR3 is 14 amino acids long. Only CDR3 DNA remains: 42 bases, in frame from the first base. Libraries were prepared through PCR. Sequenced using an Illumina HiSeq 2500. Unique molecular identifiers were incorporated into TCR beta cDNA libraries to reduce PCR and sequencing biases. Per 1 to 10 million input T cells, some 500,000 cDNA molecules were obtained, such that each molecule approximated one T cell. The patient libraries were prepared and sequenced with the same protocol used for the earlier healthy control dataset. Within a given batch, samples were prepared together, multiplexed and sequenced on the same HiSeq lane. The authors' analysis ran thus. Raw barcoded reads were processed with MIGEC, and single-read molecular identifier groups were discarded before consensus assembly and CDR3 extraction. VDJtools was used for post-analysis of the clonotype tables, with diversity normalized by down-sampling every dataset to the smallest sample size. In repertoire overlap clustering, CDR3 amino acid sequences, but not nucleotide sequences, were matched to correct batch-related cross-sample contamination. In TCRdb, the public reads were trimmed at Q25 with fastp and aligned with MiXCR, with productive beta chains retained. Every CDR3 protein is listed once, alongside the most common genes and DNA of its rows. The V and J calls follow TCRdb's processing rather than the paper's. The sample table records about 200,000 distinct CDR3 sequences; roughly 30% of these occur just once. The top ten clones comprise roughly 3.4% of the sample.

The sample is drawn from a study of post-analysis software for immune sequencing data (dated by TCRdb to about 2015). Study-wide context: Relapsing-remitting, secondary progressive and progressive-relapsing multiple sclerosis were recorded as disease courses, and subtype annotation was lacking for some patients. The patient repertoires were compared against 11 previously published healthy control repertoires obtained from donors aged 6 to 25 years. A subset of samples was prepared in parallel using single-end sample barcoding, then pooled and co-amplified after Illumina adapter ligation. Overall results and qualifications from the work: Strong co-clustering of samples prepared in the same batch was shown by direct clustering with F measure, prompting a batch-effect correction. Normalized Chao1 diversity was significantly lower in multiple sclerosis patients than controls, suggesting substantial peripheral T-cell clonal expansion. The control group was slightly older than the multiple sclerosis patient group. Four to six TRBV segments, including TRBV5-6, TRBV5-1 and TRBV20-1, were significantly more frequent in patients than controls.

To demonstrate the VDJtools post-analysis software, the study profiled TCR beta repertoires from the peripheral blood of under 15 young patients with multiple sclerosis. The multiple sclerosis patients were children and adolescents between about 6 and 16 years of age. This clonotype was sampled from a girl aged 2 to 17 with multiple sclerosis. The chain uses TRBV2 and TRBJ2-7, and 7 bases in between align with TRBD1. The sequencing sample was made of blood. CDR3 protein: CASRYRGVSYEQYF. The DNA is as follows: TGTGCCAGCAGATACAGGGGTGTCTCCTACGAGCAGTACTTC.